This T cell receptor beta chain was identified during a study of blood T cell repertoires in COVID-19. About the research overall: From the United States, Italy and Spain came samples of acute and convalescent COVID-19. PBMCs, B-cell-depleted T cells, or T cells were the source of the cDNA or gDNA that made up the material.

CDR1 and CDR2 (germline): SGHDT, YYEEEE. J was trimmed by 4 bases and V by 2 bases; bases with no gene match: 6. CDR3 size: 16 residues. Original processing methods: Estimation of nucleated cell counts relied on the amplification of reference gene primers. Some clones are missing from TCRdb's copy, which holds only in-frame ones; the method was immunoSEQ multiplex PCR. V, J and clone size are taken as reported in that table, and D and trimming were inferred from the DNA itself. The data contain around 42,000 clones, about four fifths of them seen just once; the ten biggest clones take up around 40%. The rearrangement uses TRBV5-6 and TRBJ2-2, with 9 bases lining up with TRBD1. The sequencing input was peripheral blood. The receptor comes from an elderly man with active or convalescent COVID-19. CDR3 bases: TGTGCCAGCAGCTTCGGGGGACAGGGAGGCACCGGGGAGCTGTTTTTT. This codes for CASSFGGQGGTGELFF.